This TCR beta chain comes out of a study of OX40 agonist ivuxolimab in advanced cancers. At the level of the study: All patients had ivuxolimab intravenously every 2 weeks at 0.01 to 10 mg/kg. Eligibility rules accepted prior anti-PD-1, anti-PD-L1 or anti-CTLA-4 therapy, and roughly 40% had some. Enrolled patients in dose escalation had cancers that were hepatocellular carcinoma, melanoma, renal cell or head and neck cancer.

For this clone: Its antigen is unidentified.

Clones were read by immunoSEQ multiplex PCR, and TCRdb kept only the in-frame ones, dropping some. This sample has some 140,000 clones, with about nine tenths found just once. Study results and caveats: At 0.1 to 3.0 mg/kg and by week 6, clonal expansion occurred in CD4+ and CD8+ blood T cells.

This TCR was recovered from an adult with an advanced solid tumor such as melanoma, head and neck, liver or kidney cancer. The source material was CD4+ or CD8+ T cells sorted from blood, sampled in a trial of the OX40 agonist ivuxolimab.

The CDR3 spells CASTEGQGASADTQYF. The CDR3, as DNA: TGTGCCAGCACGGAGGGACAGGGGGCTTCAGCAGATACGCAGTATTTT. The chain couples TRBV9 to TRBJ2-3; 12 bases are shared with TRBD1. The ends lost 6 bases at V and 4 bases at J; junction bases unmatched: 9. CDR1 is SGDLS and CDR2 is YYNGEE in the germline V gene. This CDR3 is 16 amino acids long.